A selection of T cell receptor beta chains follows, all from one sample in a study of blood T cell repertoires in COVID-19. The protocol was immunoSEQ multiplex PCR, while the TCRdb copy is restricted to in-frame clones and leaves out a portion. The sample has about 170,000 clones, more than 85% seen once. The sample comprised peripheral blood. These receptors came from a man aged 45 to 65 with acute or convalescent COVID-19. CDR3s include the opening cysteine and the closing phenylalanine or tryptophan. The D gene is left open where the match is weak. A clone size is listed for some rows: how often the clone was seen (once, few, many), or a class if it is expanded.

CDR3 protein: CASIDTDSNQPQHF
CDR3 DNA: TGTGCCAGTATTGACACAGATAGCAATCAGCCCCAGCATTTT
V gene: TRBV19
clone size: -
J gene: TRBJ1-5
D gene: -

CDR3 protein: CASSTYGASVYNEQFF
CDR3 DNA: TGTGCCAGCAGCACTTACGGGGCTAGCGTCTACAATGAGCAGTTCTTC
V gene: TRBV5-4
clone size: once
J gene: TRBJ2-1
D gene: -

CDR3 protein: CASRASGIITGELFF
CDR3 DNA: TGTGCCAGCAGGGCTAGCGGGATTATCACCGGGGAGCTGTTTTTT
V gene: TRBV5-6
clone size: -
J gene: TRBJ2-2
D gene: TRBD2

CDR3 protein: CAISESGGAYNEQFF
CDR3 DNA: TGTGCCATCAGTGAGTCGGGGGGGGCCTACAATGAGCAGTTCTTC
V gene: TRBV10-3
clone size: -
J gene: TRBJ2-1
D gene: TRBD2

CDR3 protein: CASSRLASGGTTGEKLFF
CDR3 DNA: TGTGCCAGCAGCCGCCTGGCCTCCGGGGGAACAACTGGAGAAAAACTGTTTTTT
V gene: TRBV5-4
clone size: once
J gene: TRBJ1-4
D gene: -

CDR3 protein: CASSLVFERRGENEQFF
CDR3 DNA: TGTGCCAGCAGTTTAGTTTTTGAGCGGCGGGGGGAAAATGAGCAGTTCTTC
V gene: TRBV28
clone size: -
J gene: TRBJ2-1
D gene: TRBD2

CDR3 protein: CSASDKQGAVGYTF
CDR3 DNA: TGCAGTGCTAGTGACAAACAGGGGGCGGTTGGCTACACCTTC
V gene: TRBV20-1
clone size: -
J gene: TRBJ1-2
D gene: TRBD1

CDR3 protein: CASSGDRDSPLHF
CDR3 DNA: TGTGCCAGCAGCGGGGACAGGGATTCACCCCTCCACTTT
V gene: TRBV5-5
clone size: -
J gene: TRBJ1-6
D gene: TRBD1

CDR3 protein: CASSGLAGEDTQYF
CDR3 DNA: TGTGCCAGCAGTGGACTAGCGGGAGAGGATACGCAGTATTTT
V gene: TRBV27
clone size: once
J gene: TRBJ2-3
D gene: TRBD2

CDR3 protein: CASSPLRGTDTQYF
CDR3 DNA: TGTGCCAGCAGTCCGCTAAGGGGAACAGATACGCAGTATTTT
V gene: TRBV6-5
clone size: -
J gene: TRBJ2-3
D gene: -

CDR3 protein: CASSYNTGHQPQHF
CDR3 DNA: TGTGCCAGCAGCTATAATACAGGGCACCAGCCCCAGCATTTT
V gene: TRBV7-3
clone size: -
J gene: TRBJ1-5
D gene: -

CDR3 protein: CASSVVAGSNTGELFF
CDR3 DNA: TGTGCCAGCAGCGTAGTGGCAGGTTCGAACACCGGGGAGCTGTTTTTT
V gene: TRBV9
clone size: -
J gene: TRBJ2-2
D gene: -

CDR3 protein: CASSKDRVGKTQYF
CDR3 DNA: TGTGCCAGCAGCAAAGACAGGGTTGGGAAGACCCAGTACTTC
V gene: TRBV11-2
clone size: -
J gene: TRBJ2-5
D gene: TRBD1

CDR3 protein: CASSRPLVAMNTEAFF
CDR3 DNA: TGTGCCAGCAGCCGACCATTGGTAGCGATGAACACTGAAGCTTTCTTT
V gene: TRBV28
clone size: -
J gene: TRBJ1-1
D gene: -

CDR3 protein: CASSLDRDNSPLHF
CDR3 DNA: TGTGCCAGCTCACTCGACAGGGATAATTCACCCCTCCACTTT
V gene: TRBV18
clone size: once
J gene: TRBJ1-6
D gene: TRBD1

CDR3 protein: CSASRTEGYTF
CDR3 DNA: TGCAGTGCTAGTAGAACAGAAGGCTACACCTTC
V gene: TRBV20-1
clone size: -
J gene: TRBJ1-2
D gene: -

CDR3 protein: CASSLLAVMETQYF
CDR3 DNA: TGTGCCAGCAGCTTATTAGCGGTTATGGAGACCCAGTACTTC
V gene: TRBV7-2
clone size: -
J gene: TRBJ2-5
D gene: -

CDR3 protein: CASRTLAGGGKTQYF
CDR3 DNA: TGTGCCAGCAGAACCCTAGCGGGGGGCGGGAAGACCCAGTACTTC
V gene: TRBV28
clone size: -
J gene: TRBJ2-5
D gene: TRBD2

CDR3 protein: CASSPPQGAGYNEQFF
CDR3 DNA: TGTGCCAGCTCACCACCGCAAGGGGCGGGGTACAATGAGCAGTTCTTC
V gene: TRBV18
clone size: -
J gene: TRBJ2-1
D gene: -

CDR3 protein: CASSGDKNQPQHF
CDR3 DNA: TGTGCCAGCTCGGGAGATAAGAATCAGCCCCAGCATTTT
V gene: TRBV18
clone size: -
J gene: TRBJ1-5
D gene: -

CDR3 protein: CASTIAGGAPNTGELFF
CDR3 DNA: TGTGCCAGTACCATCGCCGGCGGGGCCCCGAACACCGGGGAGCTGTTTTTT
V gene: TRBV19
clone size: -
J gene: TRBJ2-2
D gene: -

CDR3 protein: CASRKQGGEQYF
CDR3 DNA: TGTGCCAGCAGAAAACAGGGGGGTGAGCAGTACTTC
V gene: TRBV6-1
clone size: once
J gene: TRBJ2-7
D gene: TRBD1

CDR3 protein: CASSSKDRGNTGELFF
CDR3 DNA: TGTGCCAGCAGCTCCAAGGACAGGGGGAACACCGGGGAGCTGTTTTTT
V gene: TRBV7-9
clone size: -
J gene: TRBJ2-2
D gene: TRBD1

CDR3 protein: CASSPLGQGPSYEQYF
CDR3 DNA: TGTGCCAGCAGCCCCCTGGGACAGGGGCCTTCCTACGAGCAGTACTTC
V gene: TRBV3-1/TRBV3-2
clone size: -
J gene: TRBJ2-7
D gene: TRBD1

CDR3 protein: CASSSDRYNQPQHF
CDR3 DNA: TGTGCCAGCAGTTCGGACAGATACAATCAGCCCCAGCATTTT
V gene: TRBV28
clone size: -
J gene: TRBJ1-5
D gene: -

CDR3 protein: CASSLGQSREKLFF
CDR3 DNA: TGCGCCAGCAGCTTGGGACAGTCTAGAGAAAAACTGTTTTTT
V gene: TRBV5-1
clone size: -
J gene: TRBJ1-4
D gene: -

CDR3 protein: CASSPGGLSGETQYF
CDR3 DNA: TGTGCCAGCAGCCCTGGGGGCCTTTCCGGGGAGACCCAGTACTTC
V gene: TRBV7-9
clone size: -
J gene: TRBJ2-5
D gene: -

CDR3 protein: CASSFRGAGETQYF
CDR3 DNA: TGTGCCAGCAGCTTCCGGGGAGCGGGAGAGACCCAGTACTTC
V gene: TRBV5-5
clone size: -
J gene: TRBJ2-5
D gene: -

CDR3 protein: CASSFNPQGAGGELFF
CDR3 DNA: TGTGCCAGCAGCTTCAATCCACAGGGGGCCGGCGGGGAGCTGTTTTTT
V gene: TRBV7-3
clone size: -
J gene: TRBJ2-2
D gene: TRBD1